This T cell receptor beta chain was found in a study of metastatic and nonmetastatic thyroid tumors. The CDR3 has 16 amino acids. Deletions cut 9 bases from V and 0 bases from J, with 15 bases between. The germline CDR1 and CDR2 sequences are LNHDA and SQIVND (reference sequence). This clone was seen many times. Using MiXCR, TCRdb re-called clones from the PCR reads. The sample lists tens of thousands of clones, roughly 15% seen once, with more than 14% in the top ten. Until they underwent thyroid surgery, no patient had received any treatment. The clonotype comes from a female donor with papillary thyroid cancer or a benign thyroid nodule (not recorded which). Some clones in this sample may be carry-over from other donors' samples. The source material was tumor tissue. V usage is TRBV19 and J usage is TRBJ2-6; D is uncertain. DNA for the CDR3: TGTGCCAGCCAAGACGCGCCAAGCTCTGGGGCCAACGTCCTGACTTTC. As protein: CASQDAPSSGANVLTF.